This T cell receptor beta chain was sequenced for a study of T-cell reconstitution after alpha-beta-depleted transplantation in children. Germline CDR1 ENHRY, CDR2 SYGVKD. There are 17 residues in the CDR3. V dropped 0 bases and J dropped 0 bases, with 12 bases sitting between them. Unique molecular identifiers were used to barcode this TCRbeta library. TCRdb used MiXCR to reprocess the PCR reads, holding one entry per CDR3 protein. The sample contains roughly 350,000 distinct CDR3 sequences, 10% of which appear only once. This receptor was taken from a human donor who donated a stem cell graft to a child with acute lymphoblastic leukemia. The genes are TRBV10-3 and TRBJ2-1; no definite D call. The source was PBMCs from the stem cell graft donor, collected from the stem cell graft. CDR3 nucleotides: TGTGCCATCAGTGAGTCTCTTCCGATGAGCTCCTACAATGAGCAGTTCTTC. As protein: CAISESLPMSSYNEQFF.